This TCR beta chain was found in a study of T cell changes during pregnancy in multiple sclerosis. Profiled with immunoSEQ multiplex PCR; TCRdb holds only in-frame clones, not every one. The table has around 80,000 clones, over 85% seen once. This TCR was sampled from a female donor in good health, enrolled as a control in a pregnancy study. Here the sequenced sample was peripheral blood, taken in the second trimester of pregnancy.

This CDR3 is CASSQGTDGNQPQHF. The CDR3 DNA reads as TGTGCCAGCAGTCAGGGGACAGATGGCAATCAGCCCCAGCATTTT. J is TRBJ1-5 and V is TRBV2; 7 positions agree with TRBD1. Germline CDR1 SNHLY, CDR2 FYNNEI. The CDR3 is 15 amino acids. V was pared by 5 bases and J by 2 bases, with 6 bases of the junction left unmatched.